The 29 T cell receptor beta chains in this list originate from one sample, sequenced in a study of Graves' ophthalmopathy and Graves' hyperthyroidism. Investigators amplified TCR beta CDR3 regions from RNA transcripts. HTBI-primed RT-PCR formed the first round, and a multiplex PCR formed the second. A single record per CDR3 protein comes from TCRdb applying MiXCR to the multiplex PCR reads. The sample has about 150,000 distinct CDR3 sequences, less than 45% seen once. Sequencing input: peripheral blood. These receptors all stem from a woman aged 40-49 years with Graves' ophthalmopathy.

This clonotype was recorded many times. The gene calls are TRBV7-2 and TRBJ2-5; 11 bases line up with TRBD2. This CDR3 is built from 17 residues. CDR1 is SGHTA and CDR2 is FQGNSA in the germline V gene. V trimming: 5 bases; J trimming: 4 bases; junction bases outside the gene matches: 12. CDR3 amino acids: CASSAIAGGLGGETQYF. CDR3 nucleotides: TGTGCCAGCAGCGCCATAGCGGGAGGGCTTGGGGGAGAGACCCAGTACTTC.

The rearrangement links TRBV24-1 to TRBJ2-7; TRBD2 matches 7 bases. CDR3 length: 13 residues. Germline CDR1 is KGHDR and CDR2 is SFDVKD. Trimming removed 3 bases from V and 6 bases from J; junction bases left unmatched: 4. Written as DNA, the CDR3 is TGTGCCACCAGTGATCGGGGAGGGGTCGAGCAGTACTTC. This translates into CATSDRGGVEQYF.

Remarks on this clonotype: The CDR3 does not end in the conserved phenylalanine or tryptophan, so this is likely a read error. The chain recombines TRBV7-8 with TRBJ2-7; D gene ambiguous. The CDR3 extends over 13 amino acids. V lost 5 bases and J 1 base, leaving 9 bases between the germline ends. Germline values: CDR1 SGHVS, CDR2 FQNEAQ. The CDR3 region has the DNA TGTGCCAGCAGCAATCGACTTTCCTACGAGCAGTACTCC. Residues: CASSNRLSYEQYS.

This clonotype has at least ten counts. This chain links TRBV28 with TRBJ1-1; D gene ambiguous. V gave up 10 bases and J gave up 2 bases, with 14 bases separating them. The germline CDR1 and CDR2 sequences are MDHEN and SYDVKM. The CDR3 is 13 amino acids. CDR3 nucleotide sequence: TGTGCCATCTCGCGCTCACACAACACTGAAGCTTTCTTT. Its translation is CAISRSHNTEAFF.

This clonotype was counted many times. The rearrangement links TRBV9 to TRBJ2-5; tentative D call: TRBD1 (6 bases). CDR1 is SGDLS and CDR2 is YYNGEE in the germline V gene. The CDR3 has 15 amino acids. The V and J ends lost 0 bases and 5 bases respectively, with 14 bases between them. The CDR3 coding sequence is TGTGCCAGCAGCGTAGACGCAGGGGCTGGGGAGACCCAGTACTTC. Translated, it gives CASSVDAGAGETQYF.

The chain uses TRBV28 and TRBJ2-2, with D tentatively TRBD2 (6 bases). Per the germline V gene, CDR1 is MDHEN and CDR2 is SYDVKM. The CDR3 is made up of 17 amino acids. Trimming stripped 7 bases from V and 4 bases from J, with 22 bases between. The CDR3 DNA sequence: TGTGCCAGCACCACGGGACTCCTTCGGAGTACCACCGGGGAGCTGTTTTTT. Amino acids: CASTTGLLRSTTGELFF.

This clonotype occurred a few times. This chain links TRBV6-5 with TRBJ1-1, with unresolved D. Trimming took off 2 bases at V and 3 bases at J, with 10 bases between the two ends. The CDR3 has 14 residues. Germline CDR1 MNHEY, CDR2 SVGAGI. The CDR3: CASSYGPRYTEAFF. DNA for the CDR3: TGTGCCAGCAGTTACGGACCACGGTACACTGAAGCTTTCTTT.

This clonotype was counted a few times. The chain couples TRBV6-1 to TRBJ1-3; 8 bases are shared with TRBD1. The CDR3 covers 14 residues. Trimming took 6 bases from V and 5 from J; bases not matched to a gene: 6. Germline V gene sequence: CDR1 MNHNS, CDR2 SASEGT. Here the CDR3 reads CASSIDRGRNTIYF. CDR3 nucleotide sequence: TGTGCCAGCAGCATTGACAGGGGCCGAAACACCATATATTTT.

This clonotype is medium-sized. The DNA of the CDR3 is TGTGCCAGCAGGCCACAGGGGAGCCAAGAGACCCAGTACTTC. It yields the protein CASRPQGSQETQYF. J is TRBJ2-5 and V is TRBV6-5, with 7 bases matching TRBD1. Germline CDR1 and CDR2: MNHEY and SVGAGI. V dropped 6 bases and J dropped 1; count of bases not matched to a gene: 5. This CDR3 region has 14 residues.

The chain has TRBV11-3 and TRBJ2-2, with D unresolved. Germline CDR1 SGHNT, CDR2 YENEEA. The length of the CDR3 is 12 residues. Trimming took off 5 bases at V and 6 bases at J, with 7 bases between the two ends. As DNA, the CDR3 is TGTGCCAGCAGCCTATACCCCGGGGAGCTGTTTTTT. This gives the protein CASSLYPGELFF.

This clonotype appeared many times. DNA for the CDR3: TGTGCCAGCAGCCTTTACGAGCAGTACTTC. This codes for CASSLYEQYF. The genes are TRBV6-1 and TRBJ2-7; D gene ambiguous. The V and J ends lost 6 bases and 4 bases respectively, with 4 bases between them. The CDR3 covers 10 residues. Germline V gene sequence: CDR1 MNHNS, CDR2 SASEGT.

V is TRBV29-1 and J is TRBJ2-4; D is unclear. Trimming removed 3 bases from V and 12 bases from J, with 18 bases in between. Germline assignment: CDR1 SQVTM and CDR2 ANQGSEA. This CDR3 contains 13 residues. The CDR3 loop is CSVEEWVGGPQYF. CDR3 DNA sequence: TGCAGCGTTGAGGAGTGGGTGGGTGGCCCTCAGTACTTC.

The chain links TRBV20-1 to TRBJ2-7; tentatively, D is TRBD2 (6 bases). V lost 5 bases and J lost 4, with 15 bases in between. This CDR3 contains 13 residues. Germline CDR1 is DFQATT and CDR2 is SNEGSKA (reference sequence). The DNA for the CDR3 is TGCAGTGCTTCTATAGCGGTTACGTACGAGCAGTACTTC. It specifies CSASIAVTYEQYF.

This chain links TRBV28 with TRBJ1-5, with 8 positions matching TRBD1. The CDR3 totals 14 residues. V trimming: 4 bases; J trimming: 7 bases; junction bases outside the gene matches: 6. The germline gives CDR1 MDHEN, CDR2 SYDVKM. CDR3 nucleotide sequence: TGTGCCAGCAGTTCGACAGGGGAGGACCAGCCCCAGCATTTT. This codes for CASSSTGEDQPQHF.

This clonotype was counted at least ten times. The V gene is TRBV28, the J gene TRBJ1-5; D is uncertain. The CDR3 is 14 residues long. Looked up from germline, CDR1 is MDHEN and CDR2 is SYDVKM. The V end lost 2 bases, the J end lost 5 bases, and 10 bases lay between the germline ends. CDR3 amino acids: CASSLQAGHQPQHF. DNA of the CDR3: TGTGCCAGCAGTTTACAGGCAGGACATCAGCCCCAGCATTTT.

This clonotype showed up many times. The V gene is TRBV12-3 or TRBV12-4, the J gene TRBJ1-2; no clear D. This CDR3 is built from 13 residues. V lost 5 bases, J lost 1 base, and 8 bases lay in between. CDR3 amino acids: CASSADFNYGYTF. For the CDR3, the DNA is TGTGCCAGCAGTGCAGACTTTAACTATGGCTACACCTTC.

This clonotype was seen repeatedly, ten times or more. V is TRBV19 and J is TRBJ1-1, with 10 nucleotides matching TRBD1. Germline CDR1 and CDR2: LNHDA and SQIVND (reference sequence). V was clipped by 6 bases and J by 1 base; unmatched bases: 8. The CDR3 spans 16 residues. CDR3 nucleotide sequence: TGTGCCAGTAGGGTTCCGGGACAGGGGTCGAACACTGAAGCTTTCTTT. Translating gives CASRVPGQGSNTEAFF.

CDR3 coding DNA: TGTGCCAGGACTAGCGGAGTAAGAGAGACCCAGTACTTC. Its translation: CARTSGVRETQYF. The chain combines TRBV6-2 or TRBV6-3 with TRBJ2-5, with 9 bases aligning to TRBD2. This CDR3 has 13 amino acids. The germline V gene encodes CDR1 MNHEY and CDR2 SVGEGT. V lost 9 bases and J lost 4; bases outside the gene matches: 6.

This clonotype showed up just once. The chain employs TRBV12-5 and TRBJ2-7, with 7 bases matching TRBD2. The germline CDR1 and CDR2 sequences are LGHNT and FRNRAP. V shed 4 bases and J 0 bases; nucleotides not matched to a gene: 6. This CDR3 has 15 residues. CDR3 in amino acids: CASGSGGTFSYEQYF. DNA for the CDR3: TGTGCTAGTGGTTCCGGGGGGACGTTCTCCTACGAGCAGTACTTC.

In its sample, this clonotype was seen many times. This chain uses TRBV28 with TRBJ2-7; D call uncertain. CDR3 size: 15 residues. Germline CDR1 is MDHEN and CDR2 is SYDVKM. The germline V and J ends were trimmed by 2 bases and 0 bases, with 11 bases remaining between them. DNA of the CDR3: TGTGCCAGCAGTTTAGTGATTTTTGGCTCCTACGAGCAGTACTTC. Translation gives CASSLVIFGSYEQYF. The full variable domain, in which reference TRBV28 and TRBJ2-7 provide the parts outside the CDR3, is DVKVTQSSRYLVKRTGEKVFLECVQDMDHENMFWYRQDPGLGLRLIYFSYDVKMKEKGDIPEGYSVSREKKERFSLILESASTNQTSMYLCASSLVIFGSYEQYFGPGTRLTVT.

This clonotype occurred many times. This sequence joins TRBV5-1 and TRBJ2-5; D ambiguous. The germline V gene encodes CDR1 SGHRS and CDR2 YFSETQ. V lost 5 bases to trimming and J lost 2 bases, with 13 bases between them. The CDR3 contains 14 residues. CDR3 coding DNA: TGCGCCAGCAGTAAAGACAAGATACAAGAGACCCAGTACTTC. Translated: CASSKDKIQETQYF.

The V gene is TRBV12-3 or TRBV12-4, the J gene TRBJ1-1; TRBD1 is a possible D gene (6 bases). V lost 3 bases and J 10 bases, leaving 15 bases between the germline ends. This CDR3 has 13 amino acids. The CDR3: CASSFGQRGGAFF. For the CDR3, the DNA is TGTGCCAGCAGTTTCGGACAGAGAGGTGGAGCTTTCTTT.

Many counts were recorded for this clonotype. This sequence joins TRBV6-2 or TRBV6-3 and TRBJ2-5; D ambiguous. V was shortened by 9 bases and J by 5 bases, with 13 bases between the two germline ends. CDR3 length: 12 residues. The germline V gene encodes CDR1 MNHEY and CDR2 SVGEGT. The CDR3: CASSEWRETQYF. The DNA for the CDR3 is TGTGCCAGTTCCGAGTGGCGGGAGACCCAGTACTTC.

The V and J genes are TRBV12-3 or TRBV12-4 and TRBJ1-1; D is perhaps TRBD1 (6 bases). The CDR3 spans 15 residues. V was trimmed by 5 bases and J by 1 base, leaving 14 bases between them. The CDR3 DNA is TGTGCCAGCAGTAGAGGGGGTCAGAGGAACACTGAAGCTTTCTTT. Its translation: CASSRGGQRNTEAFF.

This chain uses TRBV6-2 or TRBV6-3 with TRBJ1-1; D gene unclear. CDR1 is MNHEY, CDR2 SVGEGT, per germline. The CDR3 runs 15 residues. Trimming cost V 0 bases and J 1 base, with 9 bases left between them. The DNA for the CDR3 is TGTGCCAGCAGTTACTCGAGAAGACCGAACACTGAAGCTTTCTTT. Amino acid sequence: CASSYSRRPNTEAFF.

The J gene is TRBJ2-7, the V gene TRBV9; 12 bases are shared with TRBD1. With V trimmed by 3 bases and J by 5 bases, 18 bases remained unmatched. This CDR3 contains 19 residues. Germline-derived CDR1 and CDR2 are SGDLS and YYNGEE. Here the CDR3 DNA reads TGTGCCAGCAGCGCACCGGGACAGGGGGCGAGCGGAAGCCCCGACGAGCAGTACTTC. Its protein is CASSAPGQGASGSPDEQYF. Full variable domain (rest looked up from reference TRBV9 and TRBJ2-7): DSGVTQTPKHLITATGQRVTLRCSPRSGDLSVYWYQQSLDQGLQFLIQYYNGEERAKGNILERFSAQQFPDLHSELNLSSLELGDSALYFCASSAPGQGASGSPDEQYFGPGTRLTVT.

This clonotype was detected ten times or more. The chain recombines TRBV6-5 with TRBJ1-1, with a weak D call TRBD1 (6 bases). V lost 5 bases to trimming and J lost 2 bases, with 9 bases between them. CDR1 is MNHEY and CDR2 is SVGAGI in the germline V gene. The CDR3 is made up of 13 amino acids. CDR3 protein: CASSRDTNTEAFF. The CDR3 nucleotides read TGTGCCAGCAGTAGGGACACCAACACTGAAGCTTTCTTT.

This clonotype was seen ten or more times. The chain is built from TRBV5-4 and TRBJ2-4; maybe TRBD1 (6 bases). V shed 2 bases and J shed 1 base, with 13 bases lying between them. The CDR3 consists of 16 residues. Germline-derived CDR1 and CDR2 are SGHNT and YYREEE (reference sequence). The CDR3 coding sequence is TGTGCCAGCAGCTTTGGGGGCACATCGGCCAAAAACATTCAGTACTTC. Translation: CASSFGGTSAKNIQYF.

The chain is built from TRBV28 and TRBJ1-1, with D perhaps matching TRBD1 (5 bases). The ends were cut back, 6 bases at V and 4 bases at J, with 15 bases in the middle. CDR3 size: 14 residues. The germline V gene encodes CDR1 MDHEN and CDR2 SYDVKM. The CDR3 spells CASSPGPRFTEAFF. The CDR3 region has the DNA TGTGCCAGCAGCCCGGGGCCGCGGTTCACTGAAGCTTTCTTT. Together with reference TRBV28 and TRBJ1-1, the CDR3 gives the full variable domain: DVKVTQSSRYLVKRTGEKVFLECVQDMDHENMFWYRQDPGLGLRLIYFSYDVKMKEKGDIPEGYSVSREKKERFSLILESASTNQTSMYLCASSPGPRFTEAFFGQGTRLTVV.